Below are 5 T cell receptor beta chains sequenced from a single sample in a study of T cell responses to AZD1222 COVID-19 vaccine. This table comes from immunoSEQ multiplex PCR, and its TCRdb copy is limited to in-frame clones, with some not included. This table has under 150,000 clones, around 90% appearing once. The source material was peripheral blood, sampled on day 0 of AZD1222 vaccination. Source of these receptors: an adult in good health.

In DNA form, the CDR3 reads TGTGCCAGCAGTGCAGCCCGAGGCTCTGGAAACACCATATATTTT. It codes for CASSAARGSGNTIYF. The chain uses TRBV6-1 and TRBJ1-3, with unresolved D. The CDR3 length is 15 residues. The germline V and J ends were trimmed by 4 bases and 0 bases, with 10 bases remaining between them. Looked up from germline, CDR1 is MNHNS and CDR2 is SASEGT.

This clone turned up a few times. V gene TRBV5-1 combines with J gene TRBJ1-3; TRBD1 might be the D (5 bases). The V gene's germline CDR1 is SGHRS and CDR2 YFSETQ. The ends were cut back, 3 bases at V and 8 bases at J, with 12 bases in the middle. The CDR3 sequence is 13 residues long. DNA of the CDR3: TGCGCCAGCAGCTCAGGGACGATGGACACCATATATTTT. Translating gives CASSSGTMDTIYF. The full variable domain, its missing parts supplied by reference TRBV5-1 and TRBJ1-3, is KAGVTQTPRYLIKTRGQQVTLSCSPISGHRSVSWYQQTPGQGLQFLFEYFSETQRNKGNFPGRFSGRQFSNSRSEMNVSTLELGDSALYLCASSSGTMDTIYFGEGSWLTVV.

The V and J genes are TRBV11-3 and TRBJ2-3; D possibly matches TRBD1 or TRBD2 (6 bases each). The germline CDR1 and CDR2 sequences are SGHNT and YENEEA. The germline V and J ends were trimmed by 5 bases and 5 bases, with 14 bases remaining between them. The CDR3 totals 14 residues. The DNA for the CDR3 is TGTGCCAGCAGCCGGCGAGGGGGGTTAGATACGCAGTATTTT. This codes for CASSRRGGLDTQYF.

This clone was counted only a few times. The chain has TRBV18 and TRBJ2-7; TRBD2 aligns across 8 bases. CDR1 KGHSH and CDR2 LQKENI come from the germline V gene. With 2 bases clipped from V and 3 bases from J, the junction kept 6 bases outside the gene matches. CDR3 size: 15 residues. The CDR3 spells CASSPIAGSLYEQYF. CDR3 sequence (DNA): TGTGCCAGCTCACCAATAGCGGGATCCCTCTACGAGCAGTACTTC.

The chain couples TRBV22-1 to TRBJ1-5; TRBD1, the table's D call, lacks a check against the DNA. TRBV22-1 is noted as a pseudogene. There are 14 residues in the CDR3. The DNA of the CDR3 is TGTCCTGGGAGCGCCCACAGGGGGCGTCAGCCCCAGCATTTT. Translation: CPGSAHRGRQPQHF.